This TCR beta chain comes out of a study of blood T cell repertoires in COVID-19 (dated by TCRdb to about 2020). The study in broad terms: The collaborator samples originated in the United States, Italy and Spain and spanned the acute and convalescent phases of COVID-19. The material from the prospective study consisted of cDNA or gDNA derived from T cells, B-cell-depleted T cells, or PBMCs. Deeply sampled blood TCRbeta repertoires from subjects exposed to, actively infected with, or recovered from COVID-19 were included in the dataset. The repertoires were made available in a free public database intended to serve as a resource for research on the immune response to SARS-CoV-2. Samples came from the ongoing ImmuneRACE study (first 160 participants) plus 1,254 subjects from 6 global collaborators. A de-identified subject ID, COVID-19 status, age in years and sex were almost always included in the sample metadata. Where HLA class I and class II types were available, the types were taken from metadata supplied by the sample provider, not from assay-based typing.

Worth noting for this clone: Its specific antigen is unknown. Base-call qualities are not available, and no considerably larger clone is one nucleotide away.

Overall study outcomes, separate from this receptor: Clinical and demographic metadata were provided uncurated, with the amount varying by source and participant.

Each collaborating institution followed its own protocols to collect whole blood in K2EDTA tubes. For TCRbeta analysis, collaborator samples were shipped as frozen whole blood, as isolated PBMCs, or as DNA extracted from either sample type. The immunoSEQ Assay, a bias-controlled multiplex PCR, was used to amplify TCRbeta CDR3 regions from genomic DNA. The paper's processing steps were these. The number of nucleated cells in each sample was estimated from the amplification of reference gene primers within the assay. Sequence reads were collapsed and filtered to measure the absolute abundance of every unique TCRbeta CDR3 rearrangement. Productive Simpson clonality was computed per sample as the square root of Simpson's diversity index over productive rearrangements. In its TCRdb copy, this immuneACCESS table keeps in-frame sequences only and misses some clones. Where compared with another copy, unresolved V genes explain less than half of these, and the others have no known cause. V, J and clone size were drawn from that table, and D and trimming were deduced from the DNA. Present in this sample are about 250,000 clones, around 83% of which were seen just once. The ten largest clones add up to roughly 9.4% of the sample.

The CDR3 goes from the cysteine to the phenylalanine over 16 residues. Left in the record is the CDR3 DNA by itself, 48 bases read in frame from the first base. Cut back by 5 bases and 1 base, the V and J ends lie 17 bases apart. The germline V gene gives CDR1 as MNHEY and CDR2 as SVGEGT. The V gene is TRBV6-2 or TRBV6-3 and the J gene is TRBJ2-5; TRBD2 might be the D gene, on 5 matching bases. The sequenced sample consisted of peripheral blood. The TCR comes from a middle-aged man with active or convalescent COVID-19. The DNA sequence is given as TGTGCCAGCAGTGACACACTAGTCTTACGCCAAGAGACCCAGTACTTC. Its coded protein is CASSDTLVLRQETQYF.